This T cell receptor (beta chain) is from a study of cytomegalovirus exposure and HLA in healthy donors. It was with 60 Vbeta and 13 Jbeta primers that the PCR ran. Sequenced by immunoSEQ multiplex PCR; TCRdb stores in-frame clones only, minus some. The sample contains roughly 130,000 clones, approximately 80% of which appear only once. Study-level results: A later analysis showed that HLA-associated TCR beta chains had undergone more clonal expansion than equally common others.

About this clone: Its antigen is still unknown.

This CDR3 is built from 14 residues. Germline CDR1 reads PRHDT; CDR2 reads FYEKMQ (reference sequence). V lost 2 bases, J lost 0 bases, and 7 bases lay in between. The receptor was derived from a girl aged 2 to 10 in good health and CMV-seronegative. V gene TRBV13 combines with J gene TRBJ1-1, with D unclear. Sequenced sample: PBMCs. The CDR3 protein is CASSLPGLNTEAFF. The CDR3 bases are TGTGCCAGCAGCTTACCGGGATTGAACACTGAAGCTTTCTTT.